This T cell receptor beta chain was obtained from a study of cytomegalovirus exposure and HLA in healthy donors. PCR used 60 Vbeta primers and 13 Jbeta primers. The table came from immunoSEQ multiplex PCR; TCRdb's copy has only in-frame clones and leaves some out. The data show approximately 170,000 clones, with about 85% seen just once and 1% held by the top ten. The TCR comes from a boy aged 2 to 10 in good health and CMV-seronegative. The specimen was PBMCs.

The CDR3: CASSSRRGATYNEQFF. DNA for the CDR3: TGTGCCAGTAGTAGCAGACGGGGGGCAACCTACAATGAGCAGTTCTTC. V usage is TRBV19 and J usage is TRBJ2-1; TRBD2 might be the D (7 bases). CDR3 length: 16 amino acids. In germline, CDR1 is LNHDA, CDR2 SQIVND (reference sequence). V was cut by 4 bases and J by 2 bases, with 15 bases left in between.